The TCR beta chain under discussion was sequenced for a study of immune characterization of retroperitoneal liposarcoma (dated by TCRdb to between 2018 and 2020). Libraries came from PCR. The listed sequencing device is NextSeq 500. The public reads were run again by TCRdb, first through fastp at Q25 and then through MiXCR, and only productive beta chains were kept. One record per CDR3 amino acid sequence lists the most common genes and DNA. The sample includes fewer than 9,000 distinct CDR3 sequences, with just under 30% observed a single time. Roughly an eighth of the sample lies in the top ten. Concerning this clonotype itself: Its binding antigen is unknown. Qualities for individual bases were not recorded, and no much larger clone is one base off.

From the germline V gene (reference sequence), CDR1 is SSHAT and CDR2 is FNYEAQ. The CDR3 sequence holds 13 residues, the cysteine and phenylalanine included. The retained sequence is limited to the CDR3, 39 bases, with the frame set at the first base. V and J are truncated by 5 bases and 10 bases respectively, leaving an intervening sequence of 15 bases. This TCR came from a male donor with retroperitoneal liposarcoma. Input material: blood. The sequence links TRBV7-7 to TRBJ2-1, with the D gene too uncertain to name. DNA sequence: TGTGCCAGCAGCCCCCTATCTGGCAGCGAGCAGTTCTTC. The translation is CASSPLSGSEQFF.